These T cell receptor beta chains were read from a single sample in a study of T cell repertoires in cytomegalovirus infection. The antigens these receptors bind are not known. TCRdb ran MiXCR on the reads and lists one entry per CDR3 protein. The sample lists about 330,000 distinct CDR3 sequences; about 35% were seen once. The material was cultured PBMCs, obtained from culture after CMV antigen stimulation. Source of these receptors: a human donor in good health (CMV status not recorded). Some clones in this sample may be carry-over from other donors' samples. Each CDR3 is given with its conserved first and last residue. The D gene is left open where the match is weak. Expanded clones get a size class; other rows say once, few or many, or leave the size out.

V gene	CDR3 length	D gene	J gene	clone size	CDR3 protein
TRBV12-3/TRBV12-4	13	TRBD1	TRBJ1-1	many	CASSWTGRTEAFF
TRBV7-2	16	.	TRBJ1-2	.	CASSLGQVHVIGGYTF
TRBV20-1	15	.	TRBJ2-1	.	CSARVPVTGDNEQFF
TRBV11-2	14	.	TRBJ2-1	few	CASSLDGRSGEQFF
TRBV11-2	15	.	TRBJ2-1	.	CASSLTLTRPHEQFF
TRBV7-8	14	TRBD1	TRBJ1-1	.	CASSPIQGKAEAFF
TRBV11-2	17	TRBD2	TRBJ2-1	.	CASSPVEGASGDNEQFF
TRBV20-1	16	.	TRBJ1-6	.	CSARPPGGLDNSPLHF
TRBV7-2	12	.	TRBJ1-2	few	CASSERGGGYTF
TRBV20-1	15	TRBD2	TRBJ2-4	.	CSAESLAGAKNIQYF
TRBV4-3	16	.	TRBJ2-1	few	CASSPSPGPLGNEQFF
TRBV19	15	TRBD1	TRBJ2-1	few	CASEFGTGVLNEQFF
TRBV11-2	14	.	TRBJ2-5	.	CATSPGRVRETQYF
TRBV4-3	18	TRBD2	TRBJ2-7	few	CASSQDAVASGIRGEQYF
TRBV4-2	13	TRBD1	TRBJ2-7	.	CASSQTGGYEQYF
TRBV27	16	TRBD2	TRBJ2-7	many	CASSSLSSGRGYEQYF
TRBV18	14	.	TRBJ1-6	few	CASSPGAVNSPLHF
TRBV6-2/TRBV6-3	14	.	TRBJ2-7	few	CASSYREQSYEQYF
TRBV2	15	.	TRBJ2-1	few	CASSGTGSPRGEQFF
TRBV7-9	13	.	TRBJ2-1	.	CASSLVTQVEQFF
TRBV7-2	14	.	TRBJ1-4	.	CASSSQRDGLGLFF
TRBV28	17	.	TRBJ1-1	.	CASSLSGRVGGWTEAFF
TRBV14	16	TRBD1	TRBJ2-7	few	CASSQETRDRDYEQYF
TRBV7-2	17	.	TRBJ1-1	few	CASSLGFSRLMNTEAFF
TRBV11-2	13	.	TRBJ1-1	.	CASTTRGRAEAFF